This T cell receptor beta chain emerged from a study of shared clonotypes between healthy human individuals. Study-level findings and limits: Memory subsets had estimated richness that was generally smaller than that of naive subsets. Sequencing depth was a factor that was expected to affect clonotype sharing among donors. Clonotypes that were shared across several donors made up 4% to 6% of naive CD4 clonotypes. All-four-donor shared clonotypes had higher generation probabilities than non-shared clonotypes did.

Produced via immunoSEQ multiplex PCR; TCRdb's table is partial and in-frame only. The data contain some 1 million clones, around 76% of them singletons. In regard to this clone: As yet, its antigen is unknown.

The V end was cut by 0 bases, the J end by 4 bases, with 11 bases between. The CDR3 length is 15 residues. Germline CDR1 SGHRS, CDR2 YFSETQ. The sequencing input was memory CD4+ T cells sorted from blood. Subset of the sample: CD45RA-negative fraction. The clonotype originates from a man between 18 and 29 years old in good health. This sequence joins TRBV5-1 and TRBJ1-5, with a tentative D call TRBD1 (6 bases). The DNA for the CDR3 is TGCGCCAGCAGCTTGGCAGGGGCAGCTAATCAGCCCCAGCATTTT. This gives the protein CASSLAGAANQPQHF.